The 19 T cell receptor beta chains listed next were all sequenced from one sample in a study of blood T cell repertoires in COVID-19. Data came from immunoSEQ multiplex PCR; TCRdb stores just in-frame clones and leaves some out. The repertoire includes approximately 30,000 clones, around 90% of them detected once, and about a sixth sits in the top ten. Material for sequencing was peripheral blood. These receptors were obtained from a human donor with active COVID-19. The donor label of this sample is uncertain.

V and J are TRBV6-6 and TRBJ1-1, with 8 bases lining up with TRBD1. The CDR3 spans 14 residues. The J segment lost 7 bases and the V segment lost 4 bases, leaving 8 bases of the junction unmatched. In germline, CDR1 is MNHNY, CDR2 SVGAGI (reference sequence). The CDR3 loop reads CASSSTRDRYEAFF. CDR3 DNA: TGTGCCAGCAGTTCCACTAGGGACAGGTATGAAGCTTTCTTT.

This chain uses TRBV2 with TRBJ2-5; possible D gene TRBD2, 5 bases. V was clipped by 4 bases and J by 3 bases, with 15 bases between them. CDR3 length: 15 residues. CDR1 is SNHLY and CDR2 is FYNNEI in the germline V gene. The CDR3 sequence: CASSGARTGKETQYF. CDR3 DNA sequence: TGTGCCAGCAGTGGGGCTCGGACGGGGAAAGAGACCCAGTACTTC.

The chain links TRBV28 to TRBJ2-1; 7 bases agree with TRBD2. The germline gives CDR1 MDHEN, CDR2 SYDVKM. The CDR3 is 12 amino acids. J gave up 7 bases and V 8 bases, and 5 bases lay outside the gene matches. CDR3 DNA sequence: TGTGCCAGCGTTAGGGAGGGGAATGAGCAGTTCTTC. Residues: CASVREGNEQFF.

CDR3 DNA sequence: TGTGCCAGCAGCCAAGATCGAGGGGGGGGAGAGACCCAGTACTTC. Translation: CASSQDRGGGETQYF. The genes are TRBV4-2 and TRBJ2-5; maybe TRBD2 (7 bases). The CDR3 covers 15 residues. Germline V gene sequence: CDR1 LGHNA, CDR2 YNFKEQ. Trimming shortened V by 0 bases and J by 4 bases, and 12 bases separated the two germline ends.

This chain uses TRBV20-1 with TRBJ1-5; TRBD1 is a possible D gene (5 bases). The germline V gene has CDR1 DFQATT and CDR2 SNEGSKA (reference sequence). The CDR3 has 16 amino acids. V lost 4 bases, J lost 2 bases, and 18 bases lay in between. CDR3 amino acids: CSANEDGGVGNQPQHF. The CDR3 nucleotides read TGCAGTGCTAATGAGGACGGGGGGGTTGGCAATCAGCCCCAGCATTTT.

The chain joins TRBV18 to TRBJ1-4; D gene unclear. Germline-derived CDR1 and CDR2 are KGHSH and LQKENI. This CDR3 has 15 residues. With 3 bases removed from V and 7 bases from J, the gap between germline ends came to 15 bases. This chain's CDR3 is CASSPREVAREKLFF. DNA for the CDR3: TGTGCCAGCTCACCCCGGGAAGTAGCGCGTGAAAAACTGTTTTTT.

The chain carries TRBV6-5 and TRBJ2-1, with TRBD2 as a possible D gene (5 bases). Germline V lookup: CDR1 MNHEY, CDR2 SVGAGI. The CDR3 extends over 14 amino acids. V lost 7 bases and J lost 4, with 14 bases in between. The CDR3 is CASTTYGGYNEQFF. The CDR3 DNA sequence: TGTGCCAGCACCACTTATGGCGGGTACAATGAGCAGTTCTTC.

V and J are TRBV7-2 and TRBJ1-5, with 9 bases identical to TRBD1. The germline gives CDR1 SGHTA, CDR2 FQGNSA. CDR3 length: 15 residues. With 7 bases clipped from V and 4 bases from J, the junction kept 8 bases outside the gene matches. CDR3 amino acids: CASTPGQGRNQPQHF. DNA of the CDR3: TGTGCCAGCACCCCGGGACAGGGCAGGAATCAGCCCCAGCATTTT.

This chain joins TRBV2 and TRBJ2-1; TRBD2 aligns across 14 bases. Trimming removed 6 bases from V and 2 bases from J; junction bases left unmatched: 9. The CDR3 contains 18 residues. Germline V gives CDR1 SNHLY, CDR2 FYNNEI. CDR3 amino acids: CASRRLAGGDLTYNEQFF. The DNA for the CDR3 is TGTGCCAGCAGGAGACTAGCGGGGGGGGATCTTACCTACAATGAGCAGTTCTTC.

The chain uses TRBV12-3 or TRBV12-4 and TRBJ2-5; 10 positions match TRBD2. CDR3 length: 13 amino acids. V shed 8 bases and J 4 bases; nucleotides not matched to a gene: 4. CDR3 in amino acids: CASALAGIETQYF. In nucleotides, the CDR3 is TGTGCCAGCGCACTAGCGGGGATAGAGACCCAGTACTTC.

This rearrangement joins TRBV5-1 to TRBJ1-2; TRBD1 agrees at 11 bases. The CDR3 has 15 residues. Germline CDR1 SGHRS, CDR2 YFSETQ. V was pared by 4 bases and J by 5 bases, with 7 bases of the junction left unmatched. This CDR3 is CASSPGQGARYGYTF. CDR3 nucleotides: TGCGCCAGCAGCCCAGGACAGGGGGCGCGATATGGCTACACCTTC.

The chain uses TRBV27 and TRBJ1-1, with D tentatively TRBD1 (5 bases). Between the trimmed V and J ends, which lost 7 bases and 1 base, there was a span of 13 bases. The CDR3 is made up of 14 amino acids. CDR1 and CDR2 from the germline V gene are MNHEY and SMNVEV (reference sequence). CDR3: CASKESRGNTEAFF. The CDR3 nucleotides read TGTGCCAGCAAGGAGTCAAGGGGGAACACTGAAGCTTTCTTT.

V and J are TRBV5-6 and TRBJ2-3; tentative D call: TRBD2 (5 bases). The germline V gene has CDR1 SGHDT and CDR2 YYEEEE. V lost 2 bases and J lost 0, with 19 bases in between. The CDR3 consists of 18 residues. The CDR3 reads CASSLTFERVLSTDTQYF. The CDR3 DNA reads TGTGCCAGCAGCTTAACGTTTGAGAGGGTTCTGAGCACAGATACGCAGTATTTT.

The chain carries TRBV30 and TRBJ1-2; 7 bases align to TRBD1. Germline values: CDR1 GTSNPN, CDR2 SVGIG (reference sequence). Unmatched junction bases numbered 8, after V lost 1 base and J lost 6 bases. The CDR3 has 14 amino acids. The CDR3 DNA reads TGTGCCTGGAGTGGGAACAGGGGTCAAGATGGCTACACCTTC. Amino acids: CAWSGNRGQDGYTF.

V usage is TRBV19 and J usage is TRBJ2-2; TRBD2 is a possible D gene (5 bases). This CDR3 region has 15 residues. V was clipped by 2 bases and J by 6 bases, with 13 bases between them. The V gene's germline CDR1 is LNHDA and CDR2 SQIVND (reference sequence). The CDR3 sequence is CASSISGMAPGELFF. CDR3 in DNA: TGTGCCAGTAGTATATCCGGGATGGCGCCCGGGGAGCTGTTTTTT.

The chain has TRBV7-9 and TRBJ2-7; maybe TRBD1 (6 bases). Germline CDR1 is SEHNR and CDR2 is FQNEAQ (reference sequence). This CDR3 has 12 residues. V was pared by 6 bases and J by 3 bases, with 9 bases between. CDR3 loop: CASRAGVYEQYF. CDR3 DNA: TGTGCCAGCAGGGCAGGGGTCTACGAGCAGTACTTC. Full variable domain (outside the CDR3, taken from reference TRBV7-9 and TRBJ2-7): DTGVSQNPRHKITKRGQNVTFRCDPISEHNRLYWYRQTLGQGPEFLTYFQNEAQLEKSRLLSDRFSAERPKGSFSTLEIQRTEQGDSAMYLCASRAGVYEQYFGPGTRLTVT.

The chain couples TRBV7-2 to TRBJ2-7; D is perhaps TRBD2 (6 bases). Between the trimmed V and J ends, which lost 0 bases and 0 bases, there was a span of 15 bases. Germline CDR1 SGHTA, CDR2 FQGNSA. The CDR3 is made up of 17 amino acids. Here the CDR3 reads CASSLAFSGLSSYEQYF. Here the CDR3 DNA reads TGTGCCAGCAGCTTAGCGTTCAGCGGGTTATCCTCCTACGAGCAGTACTTC. The full variable domain, its missing parts supplied by reference TRBV7-2 and TRBJ2-7, is GAGVSQSPSNKVTEKGKDVELRCDPISGHTALYWYRQSLGQGLEFLIYFQGNSAPDKSGLPSDRFSAERTGGSVSTLTIQRTQQEDSAVYLCASSLAFSGLSSYEQYFGPGTRLTVT.

This sequence joins TRBV14 and TRBJ2-2, with D unclear. The germline gives CDR1 SGHDN, CDR2 FVKESK. Trimming removed 2 bases at V and 10 bases at J, with 11 bases between. This CDR3 comprises 13 residues. The CDR3 region has the DNA TGTGCCAGCAGCCAAAATGGAGTCGAGGAGCTGTTTTTT. This codes for CASSQNGVEELFF.

The gene calls are TRBV12-3 or TRBV12-4 and TRBJ1-2, with D possibly TRBD1 on 6 matching bases. This CDR3 comprises 13 residues. Trimming removed 10 bases at V and 5 bases at J, with 17 bases between. CDR3 DNA: TGTGCCACTGGTAGGGGGACCACGTATGGCTACACCTTC. This encodes CATGRGTTYGYTF.